Each of the 22 T cell receptor beta chains below was sequenced from the same sample in a study of T cell responses to AZD1222 COVID-19 vaccine. Profiled with immunoSEQ multiplex PCR; TCRdb holds only in-frame clones, not every one. The sample shows about 120,000 clones, approximately 91% of them seen only once. This specimen consisted of peripheral blood, obtained on day 0 of AZD1222 vaccination. The receptors originated from an adult in good health.

This clone was counted once. The genes are TRBV6-5 and TRBJ1-1; D is uncertain. V lost 2 bases to trimming and J lost 4 bases, with 11 bases between them. From germline, CDR1 is MNHEY and CDR2 SVGAGI. This CDR3 has 14 amino acids. CDR3 loop: CASSYTRKATEAFF. The DNA of the CDR3 is TGTGCCAGCAGTTACACTCGGAAGGCCACTGAAGCTTTCTTT.

The genes are TRBV7-3 and TRBJ2-7; tentative D call: TRBD1 (5 bases). V lost 3 bases, J lost 4 bases, and 19 bases lay in between. The CDR3 contains 16 residues. Germline CDR1 is SGHTA and CDR2 is FQGTGA. CDR3: CASSFAGLGEGYEQYF. In nucleotides, the CDR3 is TGTGCCAGCAGCTTCGCAGGGTTAGGGGAAGGATACGAGCAGTACTTC. Full variable domain (outside the CDR3, taken from reference TRBV7-3 and TRBJ2-7): GAGVSQTPSNKVTEKGKYVELRCDPISGHTALYWYRQSLGQGPEFLIYFQGTGAADDSGLPNDRFFAVRPEGSVSTLKIQRTERGDSAVYLCASSFAGLGEGYEQYFGPGTRLTVT.

The chain has TRBV7-2 and TRBJ2-1, with D unresolved. Germline CDR1 is SGHTA and CDR2 is FQGNSA. Trimming took off 1 base at V and 4 bases at J, with 5 bases between the two ends. CDR3 length: 13 residues. CDR3: CASSLEYYNEQFF. DNA for the CDR3: TGTGCCAGCAGCTTAGAATATTACAATGAGCAGTTCTTC.

The rearrangement uses TRBV21-1 and TRBJ1-2. TRBV21-1 is a pseudogene locus. The CDR3 has 15 amino acids. CDR3 amino acids: CASSKDHVYNYGYTF. CDR3 in DNA: TGTGCCAGCAGCAAAGATCACGTTTATAACTATGGCTACACCTTC.

V usage is TRBV9 and J usage is TRBJ2-7; 7 bases are a match to TRBD2. CDR3 length: 15 residues. Trimming removed 4 bases from V and 3 bases from J; junction bases left unmatched: 10. The germline CDR1 and CDR2 sequences are SGDLS and YYNGEE. CDR3 amino acids: CASSLLAGVNYEQYF. The CDR3 coding sequence is TGTGCCAGCAGCCTACTGGCGGGAGTAAACTACGAGCAGTACTTC. Filled out from reference TRBV9 and TRBJ2-7, the complete variable domain reads DSGVTQTPKHLITATGQRVTLRCSPRSGDLSVYWYQQSLDQGLQFLIQYYNGEERAKGNILERFSAQQFPDLHSELNLSSLELGDSALYFCASSLLAGVNYEQYFGPGTRLTVT.

This clone came up a few times. The chain carries TRBV6-5 and TRBJ1-1; unclear D gene. This CDR3 contains 14 residues. V was trimmed by 0 bases and J by 4 bases, leaving 9 bases between them. The V gene's germline CDR1 is MNHEY and CDR2 SVGAGI. The CDR3 protein is CASSYSREVTEAFF. The CDR3 nucleotides are TGTGCCAGCAGTTACTCTCGCGAGGTCACTGAAGCTTTCTTT.

This clone appeared a single time. J is TRBJ1-5 and V is TRBV30; possibly TRBD1 for D (6 bases). Germline-derived CDR1 and CDR2 are GTSNPN and SVGIG (reference sequence). The ends were cut back, 5 bases at V and 2 bases at J, with 13 bases in the middle. CDR3 length equals 14 residues. The CDR3 sequence: CAWGQQGGNQPQHF. In nucleotides, the CDR3 is TGTGCCTGGGGACAGCAGGGAGGCAATCAGCCCCAGCATTTT.

The V call is TRBV7-2, the J call TRBJ1-6, with TRBD1 matching 8 bases. The CDR3 consists of 16 residues. CDR1 SGHTA and CDR2 FQGNSA come from the germline V gene. The V and J ends lost 2 bases and 6 bases, in that order; junction bases with no gene match: 6. CDR3 region: CASSLSVTGANSPLHF. The CDR3 nucleotides read TGTGCCAGCAGCTTATCTGTGACAGGGGCTAATTCACCCCTCCACTTT.

The chain joins TRBV5-1 to TRBJ1-6, with 9 bases aligning to TRBD1. The CDR3 contains 16 residues. Losses at the gene ends were 4 bases for V and 6 bases for J; bases not matched to a gene: 8. CDR1 is SGHRS, CDR2 YFSETQ, per germline. As DNA, the CDR3 is TGCGCCAGCAGCAGGGGACAGGGTGGTGGTAATTCACCCCTCCACTTT. Amino acids: CASSRGQGGGNSPLHF.

The chain recombines TRBV4-3 with TRBJ2-5, with a possible D match to TRBD2 (5 bases). V was shortened by 0 bases and J by 1 base, with 12 bases between the two germline ends. This CDR3 has 16 amino acids. Germline values: CDR1 LGHNA, CDR2 YSLEER. CDR3: CASSQEDLASQETQYF. Written as DNA, the CDR3 is TGCGCCAGCAGCCAAGAGGACTTAGCCAGCCAAGAGACCCAGTACTTC.

This sequence joins TRBV27 and TRBJ2-5; D call uncertain. V dropped 5 bases and J dropped 1 base, with 8 bases sitting between them. The length of the CDR3 is 13 residues. Germline V gene sequence: CDR1 MNHEY, CDR2 SMNVEV (reference sequence). CDR3 protein: CASSVGFQETQYF. CDR3 sequence (DNA): TGTGCCAGCAGTGTAGGATTCCAAGAGACCCAGTACTTC.

V usage is TRBV6-2 or TRBV6-3 and J usage is TRBJ1-2; D perhaps matches TRBD1 (5 bases). The CDR3 has 12 residues. Trimming took off 6 bases at V and 7 bases at J, with 12 bases between the two ends. CDR1 MNHEY and CDR2 SVGEGT come from the germline V gene. CDR3 protein: CASSPGFFGYTF. In nucleotides, the CDR3 is TGTGCCAGCAGCCCAGGGTTTTTTGGCTACACCTTC.

The V and J genes are TRBV6-4 and TRBJ1-1; maybe TRBD1 (5 bases). Germline V gene data show CDR1 as MRHNA and CDR2 as SNTAGT. CDR3 length: 14 residues. With 7 bases removed from V and 0 bases from J, the gap between germline ends came to 12 bases. CDR3 in DNA: TGTGCCAGCAAGGACACTTCGATGAACACTGAAGCTTTCTTT. Translation: CASKDTSMNTEAFF.

V usage is TRBV14 and J usage is TRBJ1-6; D gene uncertain. The CDR3 runs to 16 residues. Per the germline V gene, CDR1 is SGHDN and CDR2 is FVKESK. V was clipped by 0 bases and J by 10 bases, with 16 bases between them. The CDR3 DNA follows: TGTGCCAGCAGCCAAGATGGGGTCTCCTCATACTCACCCCTCCACTTT. Encoded protein: CASSQDGVSSYSPLHF.

This clone was seen only once. The chain links TRBV7-2 to TRBJ1-1; TRBD1 might be the D (5 bases). Trimming took 5 bases from V and 2 from J, leaving 21 bases between them. CDR1 SGHTA and CDR2 FQGNSA come from the germline V gene. The CDR3 is 17 amino acids. The CDR3 DNA reads TGTGCCAGCAGCAAACGACAGACCTGGGGTTTTAACACTGAAGCTTTCTTT. Translated, it gives CASSKRQTWGFNTEAFF.

The V and J genes are TRBV11-3 and TRBJ1-1; tentative D call: TRBD1 (6 bases). This CDR3 is built from 13 residues. Deletions cut 4 bases from V and 5 bases from J, with 11 bases between. Per germline, CDR1 SGHNT and CDR2 YENEEA. The CDR3: CASSSTGWTEAFF. The CDR3 DNA follows: TGTGCCAGCAGCTCCACAGGGTGGACTGAAGCTTTCTTT.

The V gene is TRBV21-1, the J gene TRBJ1-4; TRBD1 is the table's D call and was not checked against the DNA. TRBV21-1 corresponds to a pseudogene. There are 15 residues in the CDR3. The CDR3 sequence: CASSNSTGRAPLLFF. CDR3 nucleotides: TGTGCCAGCAGCAATAGTACGGGCAGGGCCCCTTTACTGTTTTTT.

The rearrangement links TRBV9 to TRBJ2-3, with D perhaps matching TRBD1 (6 bases). The germline V gene encodes CDR1 SGDLS and CDR2 YYNGEE. This CDR3 is 15 amino acids long. Trimming took 1 base from V and 4 from J, leaving 13 bases between them. The CDR3 sequence: CASSVTEGVSDTQYF. In DNA form, the CDR3 reads TGTGCCAGCAGCGTAACAGAGGGGGTCTCAGATACGCAGTATTTT.

The V call is TRBV11-3, the J call TRBJ2-2; D is unresolved. This CDR3 spans 13 amino acids. Trimming removed 1 base at V and 3 bases at J, with 3 bases between. The germline CDR1 and CDR2 sequences are SGHNT and YENEEA. The CDR3 loop is CASSLAHTGELFF. The CDR3 DNA follows: TGTGCCAGCAGCTTAGCCCACACCGGGGAGCTGTTTTTT.

The V gene is TRBV30, the J gene TRBJ1-1; perhaps TRBD1 as D (6 bases). This CDR3 spans 15 amino acids. CDR1 is GTSNPN, CDR2 SVGIG, per germline (reference sequence). The V gene lost 1 base and the J gene lost 4 bases, with 16 bases spanning the gap. The CDR3, as DNA: TGTGCCTGGAGTGCCCGCTTAGGAGGGGGCACTGAAGCTTTCTTT. This encodes CAWSARLGGGTEAFF.

The chain couples TRBV2 to TRBJ1-2, with TRBD1 matching over 8 bases. The CDR3 covers 14 residues. From germline, CDR1 is SNHLY and CDR2 FYNNEI. Trimming removed 5 bases from V and 2 bases from J; junction bases left unmatched: 4. In nucleotides, the CDR3 is TGTGCCAGCAGTCCAGGACAGGGCAACTATGGCTACACCTTC. Translating it yields CASSPGQGNYGYTF.

This chain uses TRBV5-4 with TRBJ2-2; maybe TRBD2 (6 bases). CDR1 is SGHNT, CDR2 YYREEE, per germline (reference sequence). V gave up 0 bases and J gave up 8 bases, with 14 bases separating them. The CDR3 is 15 residues long. The CDR3 bases are TGTGCCAGCAGCTTGGGAGGGACTCCCCGGGGGGAGCTGTTTTTT. This sequence encodes CASSLGGTPRGELFF.